This T cell receptor beta chain was recorded in a study of blood T cell repertoires in COVID-19. The germline V gene has CDR1 SGHTA and CDR2 FQGNSA. Trimming took off 6 bases at V and 3 bases at J, with 10 bases between the two ends. The CDR3 consists of 13 residues. Libraries were prepared by immunoSEQ multiplex PCR; TCRdb keeps only in-frame clonotypes and omits some of them. The sample holds around 62,000 clones, about 93% seen once. The chain is built from TRBV7-2 and TRBJ2-3, with a weak D call TRBD2 (5 bases). This clonotype originated in a man aged 70 or older with active COVID-19. The specimen was peripheral blood. CDR3 loop: CASSSDWTDTQYF. CDR3 DNA: TGTGCCAGCAGTTCGGACTGGACAGATACGCAGTATTTT.